This TCR beta chain was documented in a study of T-cell reconstitution after alpha-beta-depleted transplantation in children. This clonotype came up many times. The germline V gene has CDR1 SGHVS and CDR2 FQNEAQ. V gave up 3 bases and J gave up 8 bases; unmatched junction bases: 2. The CDR3 is made up of 14 amino acids. A TCRbeta library incorporating unique molecular identifiers was prepared. TCRdb ran MiXCR on the PCR reads and lists one entry per CDR3 protein. This table holds some 300,000 distinct CDR3 sequences, about a tenth found once. The TCR originated in a human donor who donated a stem cell graft to a child with acute lymphoblastic leukemia. The chain combines TRBV7-8 with TRBJ1-4, with 11 bases aligning to TRBD1. This sample comprised PBMCs from the stem cell graft donor, obtained from the stem cell graft. In nucleotides, the CDR3 is TGTGCCAGCAGCTTGGGGGACAGGGGGGAAAAACTGTTTTTT. Its translation is CASSLGDRGEKLFF. The full variable domain, completed using reference TRBV7-8 and TRBJ1-4, is GAGVSQSPRYKVAKRGQDVALRCDPISGHVSLFWYQQALGQGPEFLTYFQNEAQLDKSGLPSDRFFAERPEGSVSTLKIQRTQQEDSAVYLCASSLGDRGEKLFFGSGTQLSVL.